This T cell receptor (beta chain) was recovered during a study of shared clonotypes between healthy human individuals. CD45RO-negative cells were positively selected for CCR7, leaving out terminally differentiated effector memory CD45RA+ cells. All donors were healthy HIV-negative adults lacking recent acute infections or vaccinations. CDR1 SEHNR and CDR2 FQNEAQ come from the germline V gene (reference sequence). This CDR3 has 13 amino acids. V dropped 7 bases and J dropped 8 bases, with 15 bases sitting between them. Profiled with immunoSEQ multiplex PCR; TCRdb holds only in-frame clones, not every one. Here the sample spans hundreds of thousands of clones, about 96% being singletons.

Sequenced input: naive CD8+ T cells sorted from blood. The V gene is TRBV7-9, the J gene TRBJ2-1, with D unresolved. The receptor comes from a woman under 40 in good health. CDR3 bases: TGTGCCAGCACCCCAGTTATGGGCGATGAGCAGTTCTTC. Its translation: CASTPVMGDEQFF.